These T cell receptor beta chains were read from a single sample in a study of cytomegalovirus exposure and HLA in healthy donors. TCRdb keeps only in-frame clones here, not all; method: immunoSEQ multiplex PCR. This listing includes fewer than 150,000 clones. The sample consisted of PBMCs. These receptors were taken from a man aged 35-49 years in good health and CMV-seronegative. The CDR3 runs from the conserved cysteine through the conserved F or W.

V gene,CDR3 protein
TRBV11-1,CASSFGGQETQYF
TRBV7-3,CASRGGGSTDTQYF
TRBV7-2,CASSSATGGHQPQHF
TRBV11-2,CASSFLERGGGYEQYF
TRBV5-1,CASSFDPGQGSAYNEQFF
TRBV5-1,CASSLGGRGSNQPQHF
TRBV7-2,CASTPWGRSYEQYF
TRBV7-9,CASSLDGGGSPLHF
TRBV11-2,CASSLARRGEKLFF
TRBV6-1,CASSSGQGAYNEQFF
TRBV2,CASSNPGQGRGEQYF
TRBV25-1,CASSESNSYEQYF